Listed below are T cell receptor beta chains from one sample, sequenced in a study of T cell changes during pregnancy in multiple sclerosis. The data were produced by immunoSEQ multiplex PCR, yet TCRdb's version contains in-frame clones alone and is incomplete. The sample shows tens of thousands of clones, about 90% of them seen only once. The specimen comprised CD4+ T cells from peripheral blood mononuclear cells, sampled after pregnancy. These receptors all come from a female donor with multiple sclerosis, enrolled in a pregnancy study. CDR3s include the opening cysteine and the closing phenylalanine or tryptophan. A D gene is named only where the DNA matches it firmly. Clone size is given for some rows only: seen once, a few or many times, or a class if the clone is expanded.

clone size	D gene	V gene	J gene	CDR3 length	CDR3 protein	CDR3 DNA
NA	NA	TRBV21-1	TRBJ2-2	15	CASMVAGGHTGELFF	TGTGCCAGCATGGTAGCGGGGGGCCACACCGGGGAGCTGTTTTTT
NA	NA	TRBV6-4	TRBJ1-2	12	CASSDGGMGYTF	TGTGCCAGCAGTGACGGAGGGATGGGCTACACCTTC
NA	TRBD2	TRBV25-1	TRBJ2-5	13	CASSLAGGETQYF	TGTGCCAGCAGCTTAGCGGGGGGGGAGACCCAGTACTTC
NA	TRBD1	TRBV19	TRBJ1-2	15	CASSRDRGLSGGYTF	TGTGCCAGTAGTCGGGACAGGGGCCTATCTGGGGGCTACACCTTC
NA	TRBD1	TRBV7-3	TRBJ1-1	14	CASSSQGAGTEAFF	TGTGCCAGCAGCTCGCAGGGGGCAGGGACTGAAGCTTTCTTT
NA	TRBD1	TRBV7-2	TRBJ1-2	15	CASSRSGTANYGYTF	TGTGCCAGCAGCCGGTCCGGGACAGCTAACTATGGCTACACCTTC
once	NA	TRBV19	TRBJ1-2	13	CASSWAPGYGYTF	TGTGCCAGTAGTTGGGCGCCTGGCTATGGCTACACCTTC
NA	NA	TRBV7-3	TRBJ1-1	13	CASSLQMNTEAFF	TGTGCCAGCAGCCTTCAGATGAACACTGAAGCTTTCTTT
NA	NA	TRBV5-4	TRBJ1-2	17	CASSVRGGGRGNYGYTF	TGTGCCAGCAGCGTTAGGGGGGGCGGCCGTGGAAACTATGGCTACACCTTC
once	TRBD2	TRBV27	TRBJ2-1	13	CASNGLVGNEQFF	TGTGCCAGCAATGGACTAGTTGGCAATGAGCAGTTCTTC
NA	NA	TRBV2	TRBJ2-5	15	CASSGTGSYQETQYF	TGTGCCAGCAGTGGGACCGGGAGCTACCAAGAGACCCAGTACTTC
NA	NA	TRBV7-3	TRBJ1-5	17	CASSFPRVDYSNQPQHF	TGTGCCAGCAGCTTCCCCCGGGTGGATTATAGCAATCAGCCCCAGCATTTT
NA	TRBD2	TRBV7-6	TRBJ2-3	13	CASSFGTSDTQYF	TGTGCCAGCAGCTTCGGGACTAGCGATACGCAGTATTTT
NA	NA	TRBV10-3	TRBJ1-2	15	CAISETGDSPYGYTF	TGTGCCATCAGTGAAACAGGCGACTCCCCCTATGGCTACACCTTC
NA	NA	TRBV7-9	TRBJ2-7	12	CAGDLGGYEQYF	TGTGCCGGTGACCTCGGGGGCTACGAGCAGTACTTC
NA	TRBD1	TRBV9	TRBJ2-5	17	CASSVGGTGGLQETQYF	TGTGCCAGCAGCGTAGGGGGAACAGGGGGCTTGCAAGAGACCCAGTACTTC
NA	NA	TRBV5-7	TRBJ1-6	15	CASSSPTVYNSPLHF	TGTGCCAGCAGCTCCCCGACAGTCTATAATTCACCCCTCCACTTT
NA	NA	TRBV27	TRBJ2-7	16	CASGSMGGAPAYEQYF	TGTGCCAGCGGTTCTATGGGGGGGGCCCCCGCCTACGAGCAGTACTTC
NA	NA	TRBV4-1	TRBJ2-4	14	CASSQLVGKNIQYF	TGCGCCAGCAGCCAACTAGTCGGCAAAAACATTCAGTACTTC
NA	TRBD1	TRBV18	TRBJ2-4	17	CASSPPRQGKTKNIQYF	TGTGCCAGCTCACCACCGCGACAGGGGAAGACCAAAAACATTCAGTACTTC
NA	TRBD2	TRBV11-3	TRBJ2-3	14	CASLLAGGEDTQYF	TGTGCCAGCCTCCTAGCGGGGGGGGAAGATACGCAGTATTTT
NA	TRBD2	TRBV9	TRBJ2-3	15	CASSFSGGISDTQYF	TGTGCCAGCAGCTTTAGCGGGGGGATCTCAGATACGCAGTATTTT
NA	NA	TRBV5-4	TRBJ2-3	14	CASSLAGRADTQYF	TGTGCCAGCAGCTTGGCGGGGAGAGCAGATACGCAGTATTTT
NA	NA	TRBV7-2	TRBJ2-3	17	CASSLAYGGTFTDTQYF	TGTGCCAGCAGCTTAGCGTATGGGGGGACCTTCACAGATACGCAGTATTTT
NA	TRBD2	TRBV5-1	TRBJ2-7	17	CASSLLSSGGQAAEQYF	TGCGCCAGCAGCTTGTTGTCTAGCGGGGGGCAAGCGGCCGAGCAGTACTTC
NA	NA	TRBV27	TRBJ1-4	14	CASSHYGTNEKLFF	TGTGCCAGCAGCCACTATGGGACTAATGAAAAACTGTTTTTT
few	NA	TRBV7-3	TRBJ1-2	13	CASSLSRRGGYTF	TGTGCCAGCAGCTTAAGTCGGCGGGGTGGCTACACCTTC
once	TRBD1	TRBV10-3	TRBJ1-5	18	CAISESTTGLFSNQPQHF	TGTGCCATCAGTGAGTCGACGACAGGGTTGTTTAGCAATCAGCCCCAGCATTTT
few	NA	TRBV6-1	TRBJ1-1	15	CASSELNRLDTEAFF	TGTGCCAGCAGTGAACTTAACAGGCTCGACACTGAAGCTTTCTTT
once	NA	TRBV11-2	TRBJ1-2	14	CASSPQGSYYGYTF	TGTGCCAGCAGCCCCCAGGGAAGTTACTATGGCTACACCTTC
NA	NA	TRBV7-3	TRBJ2-2	13	CASSLFGTGELFF	TGTGCCAGCAGTCTCTTCGGGACCGGGGAGCTGTTTTTT
NA	TRBD2	TRBV27	TRBJ2-1	16	CASSLGLAGGRNEQFF	TGTGCCAGCAGTTTGGGACTAGCGGGGGGAAGGAATGAGCAGTTCTTC
NA	NA	TRBV18	TRBJ2-7	12	CASSPGHYEQYF	TGTGCCAGCTCACCGGGGCACTACGAGCAGTACTTC
NA	TRBD1	TRBV5-6	TRBJ2-7	13	CASSFGTAYEQYF	TGTGCCAGCAGCTTTGGGACAGCCTACGAGCAGTACTTC
NA	NA	TRBV25-1	TRBJ2-7	17	CASSEYRRRGSSYEQYF	TGTGCCAGCAGTGAATATAGGCGTCGAGGGAGCTCCTACGAGCAGTACTTC
NA	NA	TRBV9	TRBJ2-5	15	CASSPQLGFQETQYF	TGTGCCAGCAGCCCTCAACTAGGTTTCCAAGAGACCCAGTACTTC
NA	TRBD2	TRBV25-1	TRBJ2-3	16	CASRPGTSGGADTQYF	TGTGCCAGCAGGCCCGGGACTAGCGGGGGGGCAGATACGCAGTATTTT
NA	TRBD2	TRBV7-2	TRBJ2-3	14	CASRGRASTDTQYF	TGTGCCAGCCGCGGGAGGGCCAGCACAGATACGCAGTATTTT
NA	NA	TRBV7-3	TRBJ2-7	17	CASSLKGRVDSPYEQYF	TGTGCCAGCAGCTTAAAGGGGAGGGTGGACAGCCCCTACGAGCAGTACTTC
NA	TRBD2	TRBV7-6	TRBJ2-2	17	CASSLGLAGSFTGELFF	TGTGCCAGCAGCTTAGGGCTAGCGGGGAGTTTTACCGGGGAGCTGTTTTTT
once	TRBD1	TRBV7-2	TRBJ2-7	15	CASSRQGLPSYEQYF	TGTGCCAGCAGCCGACAGGGGCTTCCTTCTTACGAGCAGTACTTC
NA	NA	TRBV18	TRBJ1-2	14	CASSPPEGKIGYTF	TGTGCCAGCTCTCCCCCAGAGGGTAAGATTGGCTACACCTTC
NA	NA	TRBV11-2	TRBJ1-6	16	CASSHGQGNYNSPLHF	TGTGCCAGCAGTCATGGGCAGGGGAATTATAATTCACCCCTCCACTTT
NA	NA	TRBV11-2	TRBJ1-1	13	CASSLFSNTEAFF	TGTGCCAGCAGCTTATTCAGTAACACTGAAGCTTTCTTT
NA	NA	TRBV19	TRBJ2-7	14	CASSSRLSSYEQYF	TGTGCCAGTAGTTCAAGACTGAGCTCCTACGAGCAGTACTTC
NA	NA	TRBV6-6	TRBJ2-2	15	CASSYGQGNTGELFF	TGTGCCAGCAGTTACGGGCAGGGAAACACCGGGGAGCTGTTTTTT
NA	NA	TRBV5-4	TRBJ1-1	14	CASSKGSRDTEAFF	TGTGCCAGCAGTAAGGGGTCTAGGGACACTGAAGCTTTCTTT
NA	NA	TRBV7-9	TRBJ2-7	14	CASSSVTSTYEQYF	TGTGCCAGCAGCTCCGTTACTAGTACCTACGAGCAGTACTTC
NA	TRBD1	TRBV25-1	TRBJ1-2	14	CASRDTGGVYGYTF	TGTGCCAGCAGAGACACAGGGGGGGTCTATGGCTACACCTTC
NA	TRBD1	TRBV6-6	TRBJ1-5	15	CASGGQARWIQPQHF	TGTGCCAGCGGGGGACAGGCACGATGGATTCAGCCCCAGCATTTT
NA	NA	TRBV2	TRBJ2-3	13	CASSERGGDTQYF	TGTGCCAGCAGTGAGCGGGGCGGAGATACGCAGTATTTT
NA	NA	TRBV4-3	TRBJ2-5	12	CASSQAGETQYF	TGCGCCAGCAGCCAAGCAGGAGAGACCCAGTACTTC